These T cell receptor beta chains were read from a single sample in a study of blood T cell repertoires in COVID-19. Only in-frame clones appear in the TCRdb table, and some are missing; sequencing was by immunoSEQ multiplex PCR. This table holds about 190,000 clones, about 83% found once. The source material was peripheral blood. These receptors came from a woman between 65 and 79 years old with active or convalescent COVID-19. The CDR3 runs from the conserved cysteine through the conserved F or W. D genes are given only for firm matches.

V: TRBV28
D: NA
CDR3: CASSRSGANVLTF

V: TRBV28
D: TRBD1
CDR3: CASRGQGSHEQYF

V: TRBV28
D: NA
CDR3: CASEGVAVAFF

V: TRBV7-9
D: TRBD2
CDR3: CASSLGTSTLGADTQYF

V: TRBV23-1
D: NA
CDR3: CASSQSSRLAELDNEQFF

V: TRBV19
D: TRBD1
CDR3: CASSIRDSGTGGYEQYF

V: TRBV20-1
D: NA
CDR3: CSASGTGFGNEKLFF

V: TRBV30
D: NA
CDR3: CAWSLLPISGAYTDTQYF

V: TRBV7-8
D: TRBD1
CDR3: CASSGGQGATDTQYF

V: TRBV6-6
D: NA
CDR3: CASSYRYQPQHF

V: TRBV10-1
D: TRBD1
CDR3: CASSPQGVVNGYTF

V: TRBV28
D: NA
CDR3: CATYSGGNRKQYF

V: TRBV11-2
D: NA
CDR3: CASSLDGATNEKLFF

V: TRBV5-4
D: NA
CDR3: CASSRPGTTNTEAFF

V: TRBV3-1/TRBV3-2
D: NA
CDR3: CASRPRDTYNSPLHF

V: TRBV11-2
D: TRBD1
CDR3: CASSKTGDNEQFF

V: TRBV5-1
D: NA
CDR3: CASSLIGNEQFF

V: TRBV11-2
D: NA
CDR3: CASSLVRSQGELFF

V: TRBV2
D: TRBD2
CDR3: CASSELAGNTGELFF

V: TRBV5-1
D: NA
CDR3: CASSLGPGVYEQYF

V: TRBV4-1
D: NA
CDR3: CASSQGYSESYNEQFF

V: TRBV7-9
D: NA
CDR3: CASRRGAGGNEQFF

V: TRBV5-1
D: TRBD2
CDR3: CASSPDGGGSGANVLTF

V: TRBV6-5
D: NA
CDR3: CASRGREDSPLHF